This T cell receptor (beta chain) comes out of a study of CD8 T cells in Susac syndrome. Random hexamers primed reverse transcription of about 0.45 to 1 ug RNA. Each CDR3 protein is one row after TCRdb ran MiXCR on the immunoSEQ multiplex PCR reads. The table includes 130,000 to 150,000 distinct CDR3 sequences, approximately 94% detected once. This CDR3 comprises 14 residues. V was pared by 3 bases and J by 7 bases, with 4 bases of the junction left unmatched. The chain combines TRBV12-3 or TRBV12-4 with TRBJ2-3, with 10 bases aligning to TRBD2. The sample comprised CD4+ T cells from PBMCs. The origin of this receptor is a human donor in good health. The chain's CDR3 is CASSFSSGSNTQYF. The CDR3 DNA sequence: TGTGCCAGCAGTTTCTCTAGCGGGAGTAATACGCAGTATTTT.